Detailed here is one T cell receptor beta chain. This sample was included in a study of T-cell reconstitution after alpha-beta-depleted transplantation in children. The CDR3 spans 16 residues. The germline V gene has CDR1 SQVTM and CDR2 ANQGSEA. The ends lost 7 bases at V and 0 bases at J; junction bases unmatched: 10. The TCRbeta library incorporated unique molecular identifiers. In TCRdb, the PCR reads were re-called with MiXCR into one record per CDR3 protein. The table shows 250,000 to 350,000 distinct CDR3 sequences, with about a tenth occurring only once. This TCR came from a human donor who donated a stem cell graft to a child with SCID. The genes are TRBV29-1 and TRBJ2-2, with TRBD2 identical over 8 bases. The sample consisted of PBMCs from the stem cell graft donor, taken from the stem cell graft. CDR3 in amino acids: CSASPGGGANTGELFF. In DNA form, the CDR3 reads TGCAGCGCTTCACCGGGGGGGGGCGCGAACACCGGGGAGCTGTTTTTT.